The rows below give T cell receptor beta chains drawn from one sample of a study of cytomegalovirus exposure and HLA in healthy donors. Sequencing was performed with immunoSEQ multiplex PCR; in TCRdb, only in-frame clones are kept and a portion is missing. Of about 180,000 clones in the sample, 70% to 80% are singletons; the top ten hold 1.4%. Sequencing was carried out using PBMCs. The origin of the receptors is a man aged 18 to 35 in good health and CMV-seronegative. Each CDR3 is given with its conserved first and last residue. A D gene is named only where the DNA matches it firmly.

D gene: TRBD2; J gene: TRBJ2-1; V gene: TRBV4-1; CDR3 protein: CASSQEKGLAVEQFF
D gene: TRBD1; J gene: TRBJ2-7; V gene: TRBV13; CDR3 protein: CASSLVGTVPSSYEQYF
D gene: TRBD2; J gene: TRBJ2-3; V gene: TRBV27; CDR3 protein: CASSLARGGRGTQYF
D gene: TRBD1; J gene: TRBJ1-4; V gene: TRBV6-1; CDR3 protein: CASFPGGTGTEKLFF
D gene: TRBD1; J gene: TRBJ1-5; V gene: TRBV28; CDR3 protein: CASSLIGQGGNQPQHF
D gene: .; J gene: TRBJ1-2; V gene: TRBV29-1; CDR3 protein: CSVFQGHGYTF
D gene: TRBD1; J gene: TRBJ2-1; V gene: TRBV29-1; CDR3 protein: CSVAPAGGAVQQFF
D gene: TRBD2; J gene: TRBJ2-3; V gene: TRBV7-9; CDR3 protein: CASSAKTSGRADVQYF
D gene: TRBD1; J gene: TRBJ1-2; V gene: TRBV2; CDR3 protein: CASSEGWTGGHGYTF
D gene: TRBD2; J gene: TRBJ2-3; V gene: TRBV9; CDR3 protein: CASSGALTSGSWGDTQYF